A single sample is the source of the 17 T cell receptor beta chains below, sequenced in a study of shared clonotypes between healthy human individuals. The repertoire was sequenced with immunoSEQ multiplex PCR; TCRdb's copy has only in-frame clones and lacks some. The sample has about 670,000 clones; roughly 78% are singletons. Material: memory CD4+ T cells sorted from blood. The sample's subset: CD45RA-negative fraction. These receptors all come from a woman aged 30 to 39 in good health.

J is TRBJ2-3 and V is TRBV4-1, with TRBD2 identical over 12 bases. CDR1 and CDR2 from the germline V gene are MGHRA and YSYEKL. The V segment lost 0 bases and the J segment 4 bases; nucleotides outside the gene matches: 2. This CDR3 is built from 16 residues. The CDR3 is CASSQDTSGRSDTQYF. CDR3 bases: TGCGCCAGCAGCCAAGATACTAGCGGGAGGTCAGATACGCAGTATTTT.

The CDR3 is CASSTTEVKNIQYF. In DNA form, the CDR3 reads TGTGCCAGTAGTACTACAGAAGTCAAAAACATTCAGTACTTC. The J gene is TRBJ2-4, the V gene TRBV19; no definite D call. CDR3 length equals 14 residues. CDR1 and CDR2 (germline): LNHDA, SQIVND (reference sequence). V was shortened by 4 bases and J by 3 bases, with 10 bases between the two germline ends.

The chain uses TRBV28 and TRBJ2-7; TRBD2 is a possible D gene (5 bases). Germline-derived CDR1 and CDR2 are MDHEN and SYDVKM. The CDR3 loop spans 11 amino acids. The V and J ends lost 10 bases and 3 bases respectively, with 10 bases between them. The CDR3 DNA sequence: TGTGCCACTCGGGGAGTCTACGAGCAGTACTTC. It translates to CATRGVYEQYF.

This clone was counted only a few times. CDR3 in DNA: TGCGCCAGCAGCTTAGCCCCCTTCTCCGAGCAGTACTTC. Residues: CASSLAPFSEQYF. The chain links TRBV5-1 to TRBJ2-7; D is unclear. The CDR3 runs 13 residues. Trimming shortened V by 2 bases and J by 6 bases, and 12 bases separated the two germline ends. Looked up from germline, CDR1 is SGHRS and CDR2 is YFSETQ.

The rearrangement uses TRBV30 and TRBJ2-1, with 8 bases fitting TRBD1. Germline trimming cut 4 bases from V and 7 bases from J; bases unmatched to any gene: 3. CDR3 length: 12 amino acids. Germline loops: CDR1 GTSNPN, CDR2 SVGIG (reference sequence). CDR3 region: CAWTGGGNEQFF. CDR3 bases: TGTGCCTGGACAGGGGGCGGGAATGAGCAGTTCTTC. The whole variable domain, filled in from reference TRBV30 and TRBJ2-1, reads SQTIHQWPATLVQPVGSPLSLECTVEGTSNPNLYWYRQAAGRGLQLLFYSVGIGQISSEVPQNLSASRPQDRQFILSSKKLLLSDSGFYLCAWTGGGNEQFFGPGTRLTVL.

On this clone: Other DNA sequences from this sample encode an identical CDR3 as well. The chain links TRBV11-2 to TRBJ2-3; perhaps TRBD2 as D (5 bases). Per the germline V gene, CDR1 is SGHAT and CDR2 is FQNNGV. This CDR3 region has 15 residues. V was clipped by 1 base and J by 2 bases, with 10 bases between them. DNA for the CDR3: TGTGCCAGCAGCTTAGGCACGGGAACCACAGATACGCAGTATTTT. Its protein product is CASSLGTGTTDTQYF.

In DNA form, the CDR3 reads TGTGCCAGCAGCTCGAGGAGCAGCACCGGGGAGCTGTTTTTT. It codes for CASSSRSSTGELFF. The chain combines TRBV4-2 with TRBJ2-2; the D is unclear. Trimming left V 5 bases short and J 4 bases short, with 11 bases between. Germline lookup yields CDR1 LGHNA and CDR2 YNFKEQ. The CDR3 is made up of 14 amino acids.

In this sample, this clone turned up a few times. The chain has TRBV29-1 and TRBJ2-2; D unresolved. Germline CDR1 and CDR2: SQVTM and ANQGSEA. V lost 5 bases and J lost 6, with 10 bases in between. There are 12 residues in the CDR3. The CDR3 DNA reads as TGCAGCGTTACCCTAGGAGCCGGGGAGCTGTTTTTT. Protein product: CSVTLGAGELFF.

This clone turned up a few times. Other DNA sequences in the sample encode the same CDR3. The chain couples TRBV9 to TRBJ1-1; D may be TRBD1 (6 bases). The CDR3 is 14 residues long. Germline V gives CDR1 SGDLS, CDR2 YYNGEE. V lost 2 bases and J lost 3, with 11 bases in between. The CDR3 reads CASSVGTTDTEAFF. The CDR3 bases are TGTGCCAGCAGCGTTGGGACAACCGACACTGAAGCTTTCTTT.

The rearrangement uses TRBV28 and TRBJ2-1; 11 bases map to TRBD2. The V gene end was trimmed by 5 bases and the J gene end by 3 bases; junction bases not matched to a gene: 6. CDR1 and CDR2 from the germline V gene are MDHEN and SYDVKM. The CDR3 extends over 16 amino acids. This CDR3 reads CASSPSGTSGYNEQFF. CDR3 bases: TGTGCCAGCAGTCCTTCCGGGACTAGCGGCTACAATGAGCAGTTCTTC.

Many counts were recorded for this clone. V usage is TRBV6-4 and J usage is TRBJ2-2; 9 bases agree with TRBD1. CDR3 length equals 16 residues. From germline, CDR1 is MRHNA and CDR2 SNTAGT. The V segment lost 0 bases and the J segment 1 base; nucleotides outside the gene matches: 0. CDR3 DNA sequence: TGTGCCAGCAGTGACTCGGGACAGGGGAACACCGGGGAGCTGTTTTTT. It yields the protein CASSDSGQGNTGELFF.

The chain employs TRBV6-6 and TRBJ2-7, with 11 bases matching TRBD1. Germline CDR1 is MNHNY and CDR2 is SVGAGI (reference sequence). The CDR3 is made up of 15 amino acids. V gave up 7 bases and J gave up 5 bases; unmatched junction bases: 10. CDR3 sequence (DNA): TGTGCCAGCAACGTAGGACAGGGGGCAGGTGACGAGCAGTACTTC. Translation gives CASNVGQGAGDEQYF.

The chain links TRBV5-1 to TRBJ2-3, with D uncertain. Trimming left V 0 bases short and J 6 bases short, with 5 bases between. The CDR3 runs to 12 residues. The germline V gene encodes CDR1 SGHRS and CDR2 YFSETQ. The CDR3 sequence: CASSLVMDTQYF. The CDR3 nucleotides read TGCGCCAGCAGCTTGGTGATGGATACGCAGTATTTT.

Concerning this clone: Other DNA sequences in the same sample also yield this CDR3. The V and J genes are TRBV5-1 and TRBJ2-3; D is unresolved. CDR1 is SGHRS and CDR2 is YFSETQ in the germline V gene. This CDR3 has 13 amino acids. Trimming took 2 bases from V and 5 from J, leaving 9 bases between them. The DNA of the CDR3 is TGCGCCAGCAGCTTAAGACGTGAAGATACGCAGTATTTT. Translated: CASSLRREDTQYF.

The chain links TRBV25-1 to TRBJ2-4, with 10 bases that match TRBD1. Germline CDR1 is MGHDK and CDR2 is SYGVNS. The CDR3 consists of 14 residues. V lost 4 bases and J lost 4; bases outside the gene matches: 1. DNA of the CDR3: TGTGCCAGCAGTGGGGACAGGGGTAAAAACATTCAGTACTTC. It codes for CASSGDRGKNIQYF.

The chain carries TRBV19 and TRBJ2-1, with a tentative D call TRBD2 (6 bases). Germline V lookup: CDR1 LNHDA, CDR2 SQIVND (reference sequence). The CDR3 length is 14 residues. The germline V and J ends were trimmed by 5 bases and 5 bases, with 13 bases remaining between them. CDR3 coding DNA: TGTGCCAGTAGTCATGGAGGGTCCAACAATGAGCAGTTCTTC. Protein sequence: CASSHGGSNNEQFF.

The V gene is TRBV4-2, the J gene TRBJ2-7; D is uncertain. With 1 base removed from V and 2 bases from J, the gap between germline ends came to 15 bases. The CDR3 runs to 16 residues. The V gene's germline CDR1 is LGHNA and CDR2 YNFKEQ. CDR3 region: CASSQVAESLAYEQYF. The CDR3 region has the DNA TGTGCCAGCAGCCAAGTGGCAGAGTCCCTTGCCTACGAGCAGTACTTC.